This TCR beta chain was captured by sequencing in a study of long-term antiretroviral therapy in people with HIV. Germline-derived CDR1 and CDR2 are SGHVS and FQNEAQ. V gave up 5 bases and J gave up 5 bases; unmatched junction bases: 11. The CDR3 spans 16 residues. The assay used was immunoSEQ (version v3.0), run at survey level. Measured with immunoSEQ multiplex PCR; TCRdb has only the in-frame clones, and not every one. Of some 43,000 clones in the sample, approximately 89% were seen once. The source material was unsorted PBMCs, sampled 0.1 years before starting antiretroviral therapy. The receptor's source is a woman between 50 and 59 years old with HIV. The V call is TRBV7-8, the J call TRBJ1-1; 10 bases are a match to TRBD1. The CDR3 loop is CASSIPGQGRKTEAFF. The CDR3, as DNA: TGTGCCAGCAGCATCCCGGGACAGGGGAGAAAAACTGAAGCTTTCTTT. The whole variable domain, filled in from reference TRBV7-8 and TRBJ1-1, reads GAGVSQSPRYKVAKRGQDVALRCDPISGHVSLFWYQQALGQGPEFLTYFQNEAQLDKSGLPSDRFFAERPEGSVSTLKIQRTQQEDSAVYLCASSIPGQGRKTEAFFGQGTRLTVV.